Listed here is a single TCR beta chain. The primer mix had 60 Vbeta and 13 Jbeta primers. Assay used: immunoSEQ multiplex PCR; TCRdb lists only in-frame clones, some missing. The sample yields approximately 140,000 clones, over 75% seen once. This entry comes from a study of cytomegalovirus exposure and HLA in healthy donors. This sequence originates from a man aged 30-40 years in good health and CMV-seronegative. Material for sequencing was PBMCs.

CDR3 sequence (DNA): TGCAGCCCTCAAGCGGGCCTAGGAGATACGCAGTATTTT. Protein sequence: CSPQAGLGDTQYF. V gene TRBV29-1 combines with J gene TRBJ2-3; D is possibly TRBD2 (6 bases). This CDR3 region has 13 residues. From germline, CDR1 is SQVTM and CDR2 ANQGSEA. Trimming removed 8 bases at V and 5 bases at J, with 17 bases between.